This T cell receptor beta chain was identified in a study of T cells in Graves' hyperthyroidism and ophthalmopathy. Uncontrolled infection, other autoimmune disease, pregnancy or lactation disqualified patients from enrolment. Diagnoses used clinical symptoms, serum thyroxine and TRAb, thyroid ultrasound and orbital computed tomography. This clonotype was detected many times. Trimming shortened V by 6 bases and J by 4 bases, and 9 bases separated the two germline ends. This CDR3 has 12 residues. It was RNA transcripts that yielded the amplified TCR beta CDR3 regions. The study used the HTBI primer set for a first-round RT-PCR of the TCR CDR3. TCRdb fed the multiplex PCR reads into MiXCR, producing one record per CDR3 protein. Of about 570,000 distinct CDR3 sequences listed, just over 45% were seen once; the top ten hold roughly 20%.

Sequenced: peripheral blood or thyroid tissue (not recorded which). This receptor was obtained from an adult woman with Graves' disease, either hyperthyroidism or ophthalmopathy (not recorded which). This chain uses TRBV12-3 or TRBV12-4 with TRBJ1-2; weak D call: TRBD1 (6 bases). The CDR3 spells CASSRGLYGYTF. The CDR3 nucleotides are TGTGCCAGCAGCAGGGGTCTCTATGGCTACACCTTC.